These 20 T cell receptor beta chains share one sample of origin, sequenced in a study of early T cells in non-severe SARS-CoV-2 infection. TCRdb re-called the 5' RACE reads through MiXCR, storing one row per CDR3 protein. The data contain 30,000 to 40,000 distinct CDR3 sequences, roughly 4.4% of them seen just once; the ten biggest clones take up around 15%. The sample was whole blood. Receptors were obtained from an adult who was a healthcare worker with PCR-confirmed SARS-CoV-2 infection or an uninfected control (not recorded which).

In this sample, this clonotype turned up a few times. The genes are TRBV5-1 and TRBJ2-7; tentatively, D is TRBD1 or TRBD2 (6 bases each). Trimming stripped 7 bases from V and 4 bases from J, with 15 bases between. The length of the CDR3 is 13 residues. Germline V gives CDR1 SGHRS, CDR2 YFSETQ. In DNA form, the CDR3 reads TGCGCCAGCGGACGGGGGCGCGATTACGAGCAGTACTTC. Its protein product is CASGRGRDYEQYF. Filled out from reference TRBV5-1 and TRBJ2-7, the complete variable domain reads KAGVTQTPRYLIKTRGQQVTLSCSPISGHRSVSWYQQTPGQGLQFLFEYFSETQRNKGNFPGRFSGRQFSNSRSEMNVSTLELGDSALYLCASGRGRDYEQYFGPGTRLTVT.

The V gene is TRBV24-1, the J gene TRBJ2-3; maybe TRBD1 (6 bases). Trimming left V 5 bases short and J 4 bases short, with 12 bases between. This CDR3 spans 14 amino acids. Germline loops: CDR1 KGHDR, CDR2 SFDVKD. This CDR3 reads CATSGAEGADTQYF. CDR3 sequence (DNA): TGTGCCACCAGTGGGGCCGAGGGGGCAGATACGCAGTATTTT.

This clonotype was counted at least ten times. The chain links TRBV7-9 to TRBJ1-1, with D possibly being TRBD1 (6 bases). Trimming left V 5 bases short and J 1 base short, with 20 bases between. The CDR3 has 17 amino acids. Per the germline V gene, CDR1 is SEHNR and CDR2 is FQNEAQ (reference sequence). CDR3 amino acids: CASSPLGGGPENTEAFF. The DNA for the CDR3 is TGTGCCAGCAGCCCGCTGGGTGGGGGGCCCGAGAACACTGAAGCTTTCTTT.

This clonotype has ten or more counts. This chain connects TRBV7-9 to TRBJ1-4; D gene uncertain. Trimming took off 1 base at V and 0 bases at J, with 9 bases between the two ends. The CDR3 has 16 residues. Germline V gene data show CDR1 as SEHNR and CDR2 as FQNEAQ (reference sequence). The CDR3: CASSLGFLSTNEKLFF. The CDR3 region has the DNA TGTGCCAGCAGCTTAGGTTTCCTGTCAACTAATGAAAAACTGTTTTTT.

The chain carries TRBV6-5 and TRBJ2-7; D possibly corresponds to TRBD1 (6 bases). Germline CDR1 reads MNHEY; CDR2 reads SVGAGI. With 5 bases removed from V and 1 base from J, the gap between germline ends came to 15 bases. The CDR3 has 15 residues. The CDR3 DNA is TGTGCCAGCAGTATGGGGGCAGGTCCTTCCTACGAGCAGTACTTC. Its translation: CASSMGAGPSYEQYF.

This clonotype showed up many times. The rearrangement joins TRBV19 to TRBJ1-5, with TRBD1 identical over 7 bases. Germline V gives CDR1 LNHDA, CDR2 SQIVND (reference sequence). This CDR3 has 14 amino acids. V shed 4 bases and J 6 bases; nucleotides not matched to a gene: 6. CDR3 sequence (DNA): TGTGCCAGTAGTACCCCAGGGGGACGTCAGCCCCAGCATTTT. Amino acid sequence: CASSTPGGRQPQHF.

This clonotype was counted at least ten times. This chain joins TRBV20-1 and TRBJ2-1, with a weak D call TRBD2 (5 bases). V lost 7 bases and J lost 5, with 18 bases in between. This CDR3 region has 14 residues. CDR1 is DFQATT, CDR2 SNEGSKA, per germline (reference sequence). The CDR3 coding sequence is TGCAGTGGGGCGGGCAGCACGTATGACAATGAGCAGTTCTTC. Its translation is CSGAGSTYDNEQFF.

Remarks on this clonotype: It may be a read error: a sequence one base away is much more abundant. This sequence joins TRBV3-1 and TRBJ2-3; D may correspond to TRBD1 or TRBD2 (6 bases each). The CDR3 sequence is 16 residues long. In germline, CDR1 is LGHDT, CDR2 YNNKEL (reference sequence). CDR3 in DNA: TGTGCCAGCAGTCGAGGAGGGCAGGGGCGCACAGATACGCTGTATTTT. Amino acids: CASSRGGQGRTDTLYF.

This clonotype showed up many times. The chain combines TRBV4-2 with TRBJ2-5; D not certain. CDR1 is LGHNA and CDR2 is YNFKEQ in the germline V gene. V was trimmed by 1 base and J by 4 bases, leaving 7 bases between them. The CDR3 extends over 13 amino acids. CDR3 coding DNA: TGTGCCAGCAGCCAAGGGGCAGTAGAGACCCAGTACTTC. Protein: CASSQGAVETQYF.

This clonotype was detected ten times or more. The V gene is TRBV7-9, the J gene TRBJ1-2; D is uncertain. CDR1 and CDR2 (germline): SEHNR, FQNEAQ (reference sequence). CDR3 length: 16 amino acids. V was pared by 1 base and J by 4 bases, with 16 bases between. Written as DNA, the CDR3 is TGTGCCAGCAGCTTAGAAATTGGCGGGAGGCCCTATGGCTACACCTTC. It yields the protein CASSLEIGGRPYGYTF.

The rearrangement uses TRBV24-1 and TRBJ1-2; unclear D gene. This CDR3 contains 14 residues. Trimming pared 3 bases from V and 8 bases from J, leaving 15 bases between. Germline V gene lookup returns CDR1 KGHDR and CDR2 SFDVKD. CDR3 in DNA: TGTGCCACCAGTGATCCCCGGGCAGGTCACGGCTACACCTTC. Its protein is CATSDPRAGHGYTF.

This clonotype was observed at least ten times. The chain links TRBV5-1 to TRBJ1-4; D call uncertain. From germline, CDR1 is SGHRS and CDR2 YFSETQ. The CDR3 runs to 14 residues. V was shortened by 2 bases and J by 3 bases, with 8 bases between the two germline ends. CDR3 region: CASSFGGSNEKLFF. In DNA, the CDR3 is TGCGCCAGCAGCTTCGGCGGGTCTAATGAAAAACTGTTTTTT.

This clonotype was seen many times. This sequence joins TRBV10-3 and TRBJ1-1; D remains ambiguous. The germline V gene encodes CDR1 ENHRY and CDR2 SYGVKD. This CDR3 region has 14 residues. V was trimmed by 2 bases and J by 0 bases, leaving 7 bases between them. The CDR3 protein is CAISEDNMNTEAFF. The CDR3 DNA follows: TGTGCCATCAGTGAGGATAACATGAACACTGAAGCTTTCTTT.

The DNA of the CDR3 is TGTGCCAGCAGCTTGTTAGAAAACACAGATACGCAGTATTTT. This translates into CASSLLENTDTQYF. The rearrangement joins TRBV5-4 to TRBJ2-3; no clear D gene. There are 14 residues in the CDR3. Germline V gene lookup returns CDR1 SGHNT and CDR2 YYREEE (reference sequence). Trimming pared 1 base from V and 2 bases from J, leaving 8 bases between.

The rearrangement links TRBV20-1 to TRBJ1-1, with 10 bases identical to TRBD1. The J segment lost 10 bases and the V segment lost 3 bases, leaving 8 bases of the junction unmatched. Germline V gene sequence: CDR1 DFQATT, CDR2 SNEGSKA (reference sequence). This CDR3 spans 13 amino acids. CDR3 DNA: TGCAGTGCTAGCCCCGGGACAGGGGCGAGAGCTTTCTTT. This translates into CSASPGTGARAFF.

This clonotype has ten or more counts. The V call is TRBV6-5, the J call TRBJ2-7; D gene uncertain. Trimming removed 0 bases at V and 2 bases at J, with 8 bases between. CDR1 is MNHEY and CDR2 is SVGAGI in the germline V gene. The CDR3 runs 14 residues. CDR3 bases: TGTGCCAGCAGTTACTCCGGTAATGCCTACGAGCAGTACTTC. Translated, it gives CASSYSGNAYEQYF.

This rearrangement joins TRBV30 to TRBJ2-7; D is perhaps TRBD1 (6 bases). With 4 bases removed from V and 3 bases from J, the gap between germline ends came to 22 bases. Per the germline V gene, CDR1 is GTSNPN and CDR2 is SVGIG (reference sequence). CDR3 length equals 16 residues. Written as DNA, the CDR3 is TGTGCCTGGAACCCCCAGTCTGGGGGCGCCAGCTACGAGCAGTACTTC. As protein: CAWNPQSGGASYEQYF.

V and J are TRBV5-5 and TRBJ2-1; possible D gene TRBD2, 6 bases. Germline CDR1 is SGHKS and CDR2 is YYEKEE (reference sequence). CDR3 length: 12 amino acids. Deletions cut 6 bases from V and 12 bases from J, with 16 bases between. The CDR3 loop reads CASNWGTGGQFF. CDR3 nucleotides: TGTGCCAGCAACTGGGGGACTGGGGGGCAGTTCTTC.

This clonotype has just a few counts. The rearrangement uses TRBV2 and TRBJ2-6; 7 nucleotides line up with TRBD1. The CDR3 has 15 amino acids. The V gene end was trimmed by 11 bases and the J gene end by 3 bases; junction bases not matched to a gene: 10. Germline-derived CDR1 and CDR2 are SNHLY and FYNNEI. CDR3 nucleotides: TGTGCCGGAGGTACAGGGGTGAGTGGGGCCAACGTCCTGACTTTC. Protein product: CAGGTGVSGANVLTF.

Many counts were recorded for this clonotype. The chain links TRBV5-1 to TRBJ1-5; D remains unclear. From germline, CDR1 is SGHRS and CDR2 YFSETQ. V was clipped by 0 bases and J by 7 bases, with 8 bases between them. The CDR3 is 13 residues long. The CDR3 DNA sequence: TGCGCCAGCAGCTTGGGTGCGGACCAGCCCCAGCATTTT. Protein sequence: CASSLGADQPQHF. Supplemented by reference TRBV5-1 and TRBJ1-5, the full variable domain reads KAGVTQTPRYLIKTRGQQVTLSCSPISGHRSVSWYQQTPGQGLQFLFEYFSETQRNKGNFPGRFSGRQFSNSRSEMNVSTLELGDSALYLCASSLGADQPQHFGDGTRLSIL.